Listed here are 30 T cell receptor beta chains from one sample, sequenced in a study of PD-1 blockade in classical Hodgkin lymphoma (dated by TCRdb to the early 2020s). The sample's time point, from its label and the paper: cycle 4 day 1 (C4D1), after less than 7 weeks of nivolumab. Relapse after autologous stem cell transplantation had occurred in all trial patients, and cohorts A, B and C were distinguished by prior brentuximab vedotin exposure. Library preparation was by the immunoSEQ multiplex PCR assay. TCRdb's version of the immuneACCESS table is confined to in-frame rearrangements and falls short of the full clone set. An unresolved V gene accounts for under half of the shortfall where checked; the remainder is of unknown origin. The sample has roughly 94,000 clones on record, 85% to 95% of them singletons. 2% of the sample rests with the top ten. Sequenced material: peripheral blood mononuclear cells (PBMCs), taken before the fourth cycle of nivolumab. These receptors were collected from a human donor with classical Hodgkin lymphoma.

This chain links TRBV28 with TRBJ2-7, with 13 bases fitting TRBD2. The CDR3 loop spans 18 amino acids. Trimming cost V 4 bases and J 2 bases; bases outside gene matches: 11. Germline lookup yields CDR1 MDHEN and CDR2 SYDVKM. The DNA for the CDR3 is TGTGCCAGCAGTTCGTATCATGGACTAGCGGGAGATCCCTACGAGCAGTACTTC. It translates to CASSSYHGLAGDPYEQYF.

The gene calls are TRBV27 and TRBJ1-1, with D hard to call. The length of the CDR3 is 12 residues. Germline CDR1 is MNHEY and CDR2 is SMNVEV (reference sequence). Trimming took off 8 bases at V and 8 bases at J, with 15 bases between the two ends. In DNA form, the CDR3 reads TGTGCCAGCCCACCTTCCCTATCAGAAGCTTTCTTT. Translation gives CASPPSLSEAFF.

The CDR3 here is CAISPGQGTDTQYF. As DNA, the CDR3 is TGTGCCATCAGCCCGGGACAGGGGACAGATACGCAGTATTTT. The gene calls are TRBV10-3 and TRBJ2-3, with TRBD1 matching over 10 bases. The V and J ends lost 6 bases and 3 bases, in that order; junction bases with no gene match: 3. Germline CDR1 reads ENHRY; CDR2 reads SYGVKD. This CDR3 is built from 14 residues.

J is TRBJ2-1 and V is TRBV30, with D tentatively TRBD2 (6 bases). V shed 0 bases and J shed 8 bases, with 17 bases lying between them. The CDR3 runs 15 residues. Germline CDR1 is GTSNPN and CDR2 is SVGIG (reference sequence). CDR3 in DNA: TGTGCCTGGAGTGTTGGGAGGTCGAGTGGGGATGAGCAGTTCTTC. It yields the protein CAWSVGRSSGDEQFF.

This chain uses TRBV18 with TRBJ1-2, with 7 bases that match TRBD1. Germline V gives CDR1 KGHSH, CDR2 LQKENI. The CDR3 is made up of 15 amino acids. Trimming at V came to 2 bases and at J to 1 base, leaving 4 bases not matched to a gene. In DNA form, the CDR3 reads TGTGCCAGCTCACCAAAGACAGGGAGTAACTATGGCTACACCTTC. Its protein is CASSPKTGSNYGYTF.

This sequence joins TRBV6-5 and TRBJ2-1; no reliable D call. Germline V gives CDR1 MNHEY, CDR2 SVGAGI. V was cut by 6 bases and J by 7 bases, with 7 bases left in between. CDR3 size: 11 residues. The CDR3 DNA follows: TGTGCCAGCAGGGTGGGAAATGAGCAGTTCTTC. It is translated as CASRVGNEQFF.

V is TRBV6-5 and J is TRBJ2-1; the D is unclear. V was shortened by 0 bases and J by 14 bases, with 20 bases between the two germline ends. Per the germline V gene, CDR1 is MNHEY and CDR2 is SVGAGI. There are 15 residues in the CDR3. The CDR3 sequence is CASSYSTLTPVRKFF. The CDR3 DNA follows: TGTGCCAGCAGTTACTCGACTCTTACGCCAGTTCGAAAGTTCTTC.

This clone has only one observation. V gene TRBV9 combines with J gene TRBJ2-1; D not resolved. The CDR3 runs to 14 residues. V was pared by 1 base and J by 0 bases, with 5 bases between. The germline V gene encodes CDR1 SGDLS and CDR2 YYNGEE. The DNA of the CDR3 is TGTGCCAGCAGCGTATATAGCTCCTACAATGAGCAGTTCTTC. Translation: CASSVYSSYNEQFF. The full variable domain, with the rest looked up from reference TRBV9 and TRBJ2-1, is DSGVTQTPKHLITATGQRVTLRCSPRSGDLSVYWYQQSLDQGLQFLIQYYNGEERAKGNILERFSAQQFPDLHSELNLSSLELGDSALYFCASSVYSSYNEQFFGPGTRLTVL.

V and J are TRBV29-1 and TRBJ1-1; D is unresolved. The germline gives CDR1 SQVTM, CDR2 ANQGSEA. Trimming left V 3 bases short and J 0 bases short, with 14 bases between. The CDR3 covers 15 residues. The CDR3 DNA reads as TGCAGCGTTGACTGGGGATCCATCATGAACACTGAAGCTTTCTTT. Its translation: CSVDWGSIMNTEAFF.

V and J are TRBV28 and TRBJ1-1, with D unclear. CDR1 is MDHEN and CDR2 is SYDVKM in the germline V gene. This CDR3 is 13 amino acids long. Trimming stripped 2 bases from V and 4 bases from J, with 8 bases between. The CDR3 DNA reads TGTGCCAGCAGTTTACCGGGCTCCACTGAAGCTTTCTTT. It is translated as CASSLPGSTEAFF. The variable domain in full, with the rest retrieved from reference TRBV28 and TRBJ1-1, is DVKVTQSSRYLVKRTGEKVFLECVQDMDHENMFWYRQDPGLGLRLIYFSYDVKMKEKGDIPEGYSVSREKKERFSLILESASTNQTSMYLCASSLPGSTEAFFGQGTRLTVV.

J is TRBJ2-7 and V is TRBV30; no clear D gene. The germline V and J ends were trimmed by 0 bases and 7 bases, with 10 bases remaining between them. This CDR3 region has 12 residues. Germline values: CDR1 GTSNPN, CDR2 SVGIG (reference sequence). The CDR3 DNA reads TGTGCCTGGAGTGTGGTGGCGCGGGAGCAGTACTTC. Protein: CAWSVVAREQYF.

The chain combines TRBV10-3 with TRBJ1-4; possible D gene TRBD1, 6 bases. Germline CDR1 is ENHRY and CDR2 is SYGVKD. The CDR3 runs to 17 residues. V was clipped by 0 bases and J by 2 bases, with 13 bases between them. The CDR3, as DNA: TGTGCCATCAGTGAGTCTCAGGGGAGGAGGACTAATGAAAAACTGTTTTTT. Protein product: CAISESQGRRTNEKLFF.

The gene calls are TRBV4-1 and TRBJ1-1; 7 bases are shared with TRBD1. V lost 0 bases to trimming and J lost 2 bases; unmatched junction nucleotides: 6. From germline, CDR1 is MGHRA and CDR2 YSYEKL. This CDR3 comprises 16 residues. The CDR3 sequence is CASSQDGTGANTEAFF. CDR3 in DNA: TGCGCCAGCAGCCAAGACGGCACAGGGGCCAACACTGAAGCTTTCTTT.

The chain couples TRBV6-4 to TRBJ2-2; D not certain. Looked up from germline, CDR1 is MRHNA and CDR2 is SNTAGT. Trimming removed 0 bases at V and 4 bases at J, with 9 bases between. The CDR3 totals 15 residues. The CDR3 nucleotides read TGTGCCAGCAGTGACTCGGGTGGTCGCACCGGGGAGCTGTTTTTT. Amino acids: CASSDSGGRTGELFF.

This chain uses TRBV2 with TRBJ2-1; 14 nucleotides line up with TRBD2. V was clipped by 4 bases and J by 12 bases; unmatched bases: 14. There are 17 residues in the CDR3. Germline assignment: CDR1 SNHLY and CDR2 FYNNEI. In nucleotides, the CDR3 is TGTGCCAGCAGTGGTTTAGGGGGACTAGCGGGGGTACTGCGGCAGTTCTTC. Residues: CASSGLGGLAGVLRQFF.

This CDR3 is CASSQGYGGSNTGELFF. For the CDR3, the DNA is TGCGCCAGCAGCCAAGGCTACGGGGGATCTAACACCGGGGAGCTGTTTTTT. The chain has TRBV4-1 and TRBJ2-2; D is perhaps TRBD2 (6 bases). Germline values: CDR1 MGHRA, CDR2 YSYEKL. CDR3 length equals 17 residues. V lost 1 base, J lost 2 bases, and 14 bases lay in between.

The rearrangement joins TRBV2 to TRBJ2-1; TRBD1 is a possible D gene (6 bases). Trimming took off 8 bases at V and 7 bases at J, with 9 bases between the two ends. The CDR3 covers 11 residues. CDR1 and CDR2 from the germline V gene are SNHLY and FYNNEI. The CDR3 DNA reads as TGTGCCAGCGAAACAGGGAATGAGCAGTTCTTC. Translation gives CASETGNEQFF.

This clone has just one count. The CDR3 spells CASSLDKYEQYF. The CDR3 DNA reads as TGCGCCAGCAGCTTGGACAAGTACGAGCAGTACTTC. V gene TRBV5-1 combines with J gene TRBJ2-7; unclear D gene. Trimming shortened V by 0 bases and J by 4 bases, and 5 bases separated the two germline ends. The CDR3 totals 12 residues. Germline V lookup: CDR1 SGHRS, CDR2 YFSETQ.

This chain links TRBV6-6 with TRBJ2-1; D not resolved. The V end lost 0 bases, the J end lost 4 bases, and 4 bases lay between the germline ends. The CDR3 has 13 amino acids. Germline CDR1 MNHNY, CDR2 SVGAGI (reference sequence). The CDR3 DNA reads as TGTGCCAGCAGTTACTCGGGTTACAATGAGCAGTTCTTC. As protein: CASSYSGYNEQFF.

As regards this clone: Without the conserved terminal phenylalanine or tryptophan, this CDR3 likely stems from a read error. The DNA is left out, because the CDR3 cannot be placed on it with certainty; the CDR3 is given as TCRdb lists it. The V call is TRBV28, the J call TRBJ2-7; the listed D gene, TRBD1, was not tested against the DNA. Germline V lookup: CDR1 MDHEN, CDR2 SYDVKM. The CDR3 has 11 amino acids, counting both end residues. The CDR3 sequence is CASSTGTGHSL.

The chain couples TRBV10-1 to TRBJ2-2, with 9 bases matching TRBD1. CDR1 WNHNN and CDR2 SYGVQD come from the germline V gene (reference sequence). The CDR3 extends over 13 amino acids. The trim removed 6 bases at V and 5 bases at J, leaving 1 base unmatched. In nucleotides, the CDR3 is TGCGCCAGCAGGGGGACAGGGACCGGGGAGCTGTTTTTT. Protein sequence: CASRGTGTGELFF.

V is TRBV7-2 and J is TRBJ2-7; tentatively, D is TRBD1 or TRBD2 (5 bases each). The CDR3 extends over 16 amino acids. Trimming took 5 bases from V and 1 from J, leaving 18 bases between them. Per germline, CDR1 SGHTA and CDR2 FQGNSA. The CDR3 nucleotides are TGTGCCAGCAGCGGACACAAGGAGCGAGGGTCCTACGAGCAGTACTTC. Its protein is CASSGHKERGSYEQYF.

This chain connects TRBV19 to TRBJ2-5; possibly TRBD2 for D (5 bases). The length of the CDR3 is 13 residues. V was clipped by 3 bases and J by 4 bases, with 9 bases between them. Germline loops: CDR1 LNHDA, CDR2 SQIVND (reference sequence). The CDR3 DNA follows: TGTGCCAGTAGTATGAGGGAGACAGAGACCCAGTACTTC. Translating it yields CASSMRETETQYF.

This clone was recorded only once. V usage is TRBV19 and J usage is TRBJ1-4; D unresolved. V was pared by 2 bases and J by 0 bases, with 13 bases between. Germline V gene data show CDR1 as LNHDA and CDR2 as SQIVND (reference sequence). This CDR3 has 17 amino acids. This CDR3 is CASSITRVDSTNEKLFF. DNA of the CDR3: TGTGCCAGTAGTATAACTCGGGTCGACTCAACTAATGAAAAACTGTTTTTT.

The rearrangement links TRBV7-2 to TRBJ2-2; D is possibly TRBD2 (6 bases). CDR3 length equals 16 residues. V lost 2 bases to trimming and J lost 4 bases, with 14 bases between them. Germline CDR1 and CDR2: SGHTA and FQGNSA. CDR3 sequence (DNA): TGTGCCAGCAGCTTAATCTGGCACGGGAGCACCGGGGAGCTGTTTTTT. This sequence encodes CASSLIWHGSTGELFF. The full variable domain, with the rest looked up from reference TRBV7-2 and TRBJ2-2, is GAGVSQSPSNKVTEKGKDVELRCDPISGHTALYWYRQSLGQGLEFLIYFQGNSAPDKSGLPSDRFSAERTGGSVSTLTIQRTQQEDSAVYLCASSLIWHGSTGELFFGEGSRLTVL.

This clone was detected a few times. This chain joins TRBV9 and TRBJ1-1; D call uncertain. Germline V CDR1 and CDR2: SGDLS, YYNGEE. The CDR3 totals 13 residues. Trimming left V 4 bases short and J 0 bases short, with 7 bases between. The DNA of the CDR3 is TGTGCCAGCAGCCTTTCAATGAACACTGAAGCTTTCTTT. It encodes CASSLSMNTEAFF.

The chain carries TRBV4-2 and TRBJ1-2, with 9 bases aligning to TRBD1. After removal of 4 bases from V and 3 bases from J, the junction contained 12 bases not matched to a gene. Per germline, CDR1 LGHNA and CDR2 YNFKEQ. The CDR3 covers 17 residues. The DNA of the CDR3 is TGTGCCAGCAGCCCCGGGGACAGGGTATTTTTGGACTATGGCTACACCTTC. Protein product: CASSPGDRVFLDYGYTF.

The chain links TRBV29-1 to TRBJ2-5; 12 bases are shared with TRBD1. Germline loops: CDR1 SQVTM, CDR2 ANQGSEA. V was pared by 6 bases and J by 4 bases, with 6 bases of the junction left unmatched. This CDR3 spans 14 amino acids. CDR3 nucleotides: TGCAGCGTCCCCCGGGACAGGGGGCGAGAGACCCAGTACTTC. Its protein product is CSVPRDRGRETQYF. Supplemented by reference TRBV29-1 and TRBJ2-5, the full variable domain reads SAVISQKPSRDICQRGTSLTIQCQVDSQVTMMFWYRQQPGQSLTLIATANQGSEATYESGFVIDKFPISRPNLTFSTLTVSNMSPEDSSIYLCSVPRDRGRETQYFGPGTRLLVL.

The chain carries TRBV28 and TRBJ1-5, with D uncertain. V lost 3 bases and J 4 bases, leaving 10 bases between the germline ends. The CDR3 contains 14 residues. CDR1 MDHEN and CDR2 SYDVKM come from the germline V gene. CDR3: CASSFIQLNQPQHF. CDR3 in DNA: TGTGCCAGCAGTTTTATACAGCTGAATCAGCCCCAGCATTTT.

The chain has TRBV19 and TRBJ2-5, with TRBD1 matching 9 bases. The CDR3 has 17 amino acids. With V trimmed by 6 bases and J by 1 base, 12 bases remained unmatched. The V gene's germline CDR1 is LNHDA and CDR2 SQIVND (reference sequence). Here the CDR3 DNA reads TGTGCCAGTAGCCCCCTTGGACAGGGGATGTTCCAAGAGACCCAGTACTTC. It encodes CASSPLGQGMFQETQYF.